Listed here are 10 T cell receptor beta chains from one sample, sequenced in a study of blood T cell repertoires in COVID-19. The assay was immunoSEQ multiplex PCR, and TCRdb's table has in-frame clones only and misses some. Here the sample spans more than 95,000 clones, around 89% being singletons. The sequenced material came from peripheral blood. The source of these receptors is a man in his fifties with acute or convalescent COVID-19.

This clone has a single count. The CDR3 DNA is TGTGCCAGCTCACCGGGGCCGGGCGGCGAGCAGTACTTC. Translating it yields CASSPGPGGEQYF. The V call is TRBV18, the J call TRBJ2-7; D is perhaps TRBD1 (5 bases). Between the trimmed V and J ends, which lost 3 bases and 6 bases, there was a span of 12 bases. The CDR3 contains 13 residues. The germline V gene encodes CDR1 KGHSH and CDR2 LQKENI.

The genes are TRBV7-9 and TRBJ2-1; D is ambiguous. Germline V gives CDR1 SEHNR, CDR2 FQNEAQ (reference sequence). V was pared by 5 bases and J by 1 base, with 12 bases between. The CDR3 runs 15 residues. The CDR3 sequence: CASSPWPESYNEQFF. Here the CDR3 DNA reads TGTGCCAGCAGCCCATGGCCTGAATCCTACAATGAGCAGTTCTTC.

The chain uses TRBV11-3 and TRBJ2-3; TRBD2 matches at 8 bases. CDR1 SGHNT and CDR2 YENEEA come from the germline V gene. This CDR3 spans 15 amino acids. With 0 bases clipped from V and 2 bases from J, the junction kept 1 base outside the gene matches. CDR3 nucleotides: TGTGCCAGCAGCTTAGACGGGAGGGACACAGATACGCAGTATTTT. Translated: CASSLDGRDTDTQYF.

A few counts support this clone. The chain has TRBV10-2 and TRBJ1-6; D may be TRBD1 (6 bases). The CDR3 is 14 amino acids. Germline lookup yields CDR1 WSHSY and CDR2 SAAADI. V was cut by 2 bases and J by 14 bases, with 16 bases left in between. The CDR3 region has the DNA TGCGCCAGCAGTGAGAGAGGGGGGGGCTCCTCCCTCCACTTT. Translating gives CASSERGGGSSLHF.

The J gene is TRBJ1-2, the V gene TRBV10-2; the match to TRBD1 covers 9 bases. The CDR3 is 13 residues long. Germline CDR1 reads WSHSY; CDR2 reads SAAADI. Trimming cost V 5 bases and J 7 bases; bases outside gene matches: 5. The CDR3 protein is CASSSGTGIGYTF. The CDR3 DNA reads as TGCGCCAGCAGTTCCGGGACAGGGATTGGCTACACCTTC.

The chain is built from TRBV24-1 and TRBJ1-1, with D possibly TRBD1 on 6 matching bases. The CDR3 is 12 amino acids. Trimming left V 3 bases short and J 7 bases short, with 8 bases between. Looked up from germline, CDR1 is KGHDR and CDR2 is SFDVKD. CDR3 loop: CATSDGQSEAFF. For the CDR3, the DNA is TGTGCCACCAGTGATGGACAGAGTGAAGCTTTCTTT.

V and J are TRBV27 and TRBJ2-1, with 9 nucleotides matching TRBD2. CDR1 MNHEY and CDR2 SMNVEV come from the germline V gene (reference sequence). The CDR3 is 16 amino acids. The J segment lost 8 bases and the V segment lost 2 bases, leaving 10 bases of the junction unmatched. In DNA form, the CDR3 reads TGTGCCAGCAGTTTAACCCCCCCTAGCGGGATGGATGAGCAGTTCTTC. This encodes CASSLTPPSGMDEQFF.

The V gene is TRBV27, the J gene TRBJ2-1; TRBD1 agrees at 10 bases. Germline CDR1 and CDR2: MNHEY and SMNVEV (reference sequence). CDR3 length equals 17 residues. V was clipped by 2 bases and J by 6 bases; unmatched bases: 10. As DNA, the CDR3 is TGTGCCAGCAGTTTACTGACGGGGACAGGGGTCACCAATGAGCAGTTCTTC. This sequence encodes CASSLLTGTGVTNEQFF.

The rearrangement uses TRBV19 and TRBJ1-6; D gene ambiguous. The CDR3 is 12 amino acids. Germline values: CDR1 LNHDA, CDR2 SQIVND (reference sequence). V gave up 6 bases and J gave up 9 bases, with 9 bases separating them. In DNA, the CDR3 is TGTGCCAGTAGGATCCGGGGTTCACCCCTCCACTTT. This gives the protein CASRIRGSPLHF.

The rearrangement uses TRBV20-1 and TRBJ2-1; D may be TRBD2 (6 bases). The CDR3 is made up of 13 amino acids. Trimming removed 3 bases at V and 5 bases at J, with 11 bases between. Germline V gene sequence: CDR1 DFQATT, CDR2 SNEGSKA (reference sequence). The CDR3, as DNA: TGCAGTGCTAGTCACCCGGGGGACAATGAGCAGTTCTTC. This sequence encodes CSASHPGDNEQFF.